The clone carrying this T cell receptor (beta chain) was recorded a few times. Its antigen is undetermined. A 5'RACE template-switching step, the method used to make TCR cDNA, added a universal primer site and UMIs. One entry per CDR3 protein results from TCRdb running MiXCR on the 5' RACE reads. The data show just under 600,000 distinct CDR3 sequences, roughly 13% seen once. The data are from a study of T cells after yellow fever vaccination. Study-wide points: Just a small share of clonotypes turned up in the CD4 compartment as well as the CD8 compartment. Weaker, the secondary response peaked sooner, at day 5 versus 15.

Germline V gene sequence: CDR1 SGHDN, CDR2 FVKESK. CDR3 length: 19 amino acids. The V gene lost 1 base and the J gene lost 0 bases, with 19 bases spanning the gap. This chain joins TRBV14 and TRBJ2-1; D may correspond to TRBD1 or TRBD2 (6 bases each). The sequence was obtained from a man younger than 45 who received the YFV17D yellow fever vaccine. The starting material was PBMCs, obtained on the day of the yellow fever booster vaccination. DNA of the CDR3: TGTGCCAGCAGCCAAGCCGGGGGCCAGCGGATATACTCCTACAATGAGCAGTTCTTC. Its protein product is CASSQAGGQRIYSYNEQFF.